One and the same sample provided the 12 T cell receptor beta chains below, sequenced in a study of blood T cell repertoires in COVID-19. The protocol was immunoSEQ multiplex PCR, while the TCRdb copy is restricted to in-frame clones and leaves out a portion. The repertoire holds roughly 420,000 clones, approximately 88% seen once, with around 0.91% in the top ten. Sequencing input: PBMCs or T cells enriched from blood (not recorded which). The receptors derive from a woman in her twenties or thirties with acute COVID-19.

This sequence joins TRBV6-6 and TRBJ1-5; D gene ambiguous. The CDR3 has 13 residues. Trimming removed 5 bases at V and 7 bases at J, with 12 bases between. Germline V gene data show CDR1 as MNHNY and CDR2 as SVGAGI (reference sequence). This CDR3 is CASSPQRGQPQHF. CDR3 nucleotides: TGTGCCAGCAGTCCGCAGAGAGGGCAGCCCCAGCATTTT.

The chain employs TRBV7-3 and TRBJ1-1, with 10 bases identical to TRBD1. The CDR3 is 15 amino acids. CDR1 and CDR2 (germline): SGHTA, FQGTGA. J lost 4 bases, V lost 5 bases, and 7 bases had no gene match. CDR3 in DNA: TGTGCCAGCAGCCCGGCGGGACAGGGGTTCACTGAAGCTTTCTTT. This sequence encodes CASSPAGQGFTEAFF.

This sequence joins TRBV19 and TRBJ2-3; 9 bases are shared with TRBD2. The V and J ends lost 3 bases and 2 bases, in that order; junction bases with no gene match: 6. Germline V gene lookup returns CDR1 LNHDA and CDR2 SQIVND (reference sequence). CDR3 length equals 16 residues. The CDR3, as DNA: TGTGCCAGTAGTATCTCGGCGGGGGGGCTCACAGATACGCAGTATTTT. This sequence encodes CASSISAGGLTDTQYF.

CDR3 amino acids: CASSGWDRVILGYTF. The CDR3 coding sequence is TGTGCCAGCAGCGGGTGGGACAGGGTTATTCTTGGCTACACCTTC. This chain uses TRBV7-2 with TRBJ1-2; 9 nucleotides match TRBD1. There are 15 residues in the CDR3. Germline V lookup: CDR1 SGHTA, CDR2 FQGNSA. J lost 7 bases, V lost 5 bases, and 11 bases had no gene match.

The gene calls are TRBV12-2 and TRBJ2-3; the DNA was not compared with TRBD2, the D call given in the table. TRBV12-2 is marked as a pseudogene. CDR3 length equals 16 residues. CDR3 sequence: CASRGLAGGLADTQYF. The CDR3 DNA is TGTGCAAGTCGCGGACTAGCGGGGGGCCTGGCAGATACGCAGTATTTT.

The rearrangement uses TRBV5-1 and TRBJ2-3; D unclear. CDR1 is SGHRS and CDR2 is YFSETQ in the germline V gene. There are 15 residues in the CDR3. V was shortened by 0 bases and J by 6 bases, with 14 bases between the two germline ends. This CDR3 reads CASSLARPGWDTQYF. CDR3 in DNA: TGCGCCAGCAGCTTGGCACGCCCCGGGTGGGATACGCAGTATTTT.

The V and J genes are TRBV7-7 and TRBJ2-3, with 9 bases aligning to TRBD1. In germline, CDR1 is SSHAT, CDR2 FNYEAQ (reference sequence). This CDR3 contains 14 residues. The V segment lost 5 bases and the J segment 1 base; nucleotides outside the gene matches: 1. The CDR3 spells CASSRDRGTDTQYF. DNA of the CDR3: TGTGCCAGCAGCCGGGACAGGGGCACAGATACGCAGTATTTT.

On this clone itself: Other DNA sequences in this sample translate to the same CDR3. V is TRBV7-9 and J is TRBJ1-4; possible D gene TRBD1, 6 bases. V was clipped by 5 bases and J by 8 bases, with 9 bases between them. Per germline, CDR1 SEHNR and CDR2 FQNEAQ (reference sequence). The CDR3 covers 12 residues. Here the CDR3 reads CASSPQGEKLFF. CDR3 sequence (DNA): TGTGCCAGCAGCCCTCAGGGGGAAAAACTGTTTTTT.

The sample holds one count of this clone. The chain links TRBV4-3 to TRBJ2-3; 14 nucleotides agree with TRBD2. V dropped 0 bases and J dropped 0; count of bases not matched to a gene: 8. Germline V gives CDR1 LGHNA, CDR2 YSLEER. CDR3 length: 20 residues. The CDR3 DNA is TGCGCCAGCAGCCAAGATGCTTGGACTAGCGGGGGGTCTAGCACAGATACGCAGTATTTT. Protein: CASSQDAWTSGGSSTDTQYF.

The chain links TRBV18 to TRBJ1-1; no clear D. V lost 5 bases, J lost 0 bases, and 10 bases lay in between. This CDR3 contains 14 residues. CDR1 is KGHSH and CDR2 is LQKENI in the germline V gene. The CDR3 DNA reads TGTGCCAGCTCAGCGAGGCAAGTGAACACTGAAGCTTTCTTT. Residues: CASSARQVNTEAFF.

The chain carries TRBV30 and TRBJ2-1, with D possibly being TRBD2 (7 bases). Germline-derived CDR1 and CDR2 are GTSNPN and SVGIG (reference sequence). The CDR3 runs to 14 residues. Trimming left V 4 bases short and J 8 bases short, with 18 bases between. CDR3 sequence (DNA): TGTGCCTGGAACCGGGGGGCCGAGTCCGATGAGCAGTTCTTC. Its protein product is CAWNRGAESDEQFF.

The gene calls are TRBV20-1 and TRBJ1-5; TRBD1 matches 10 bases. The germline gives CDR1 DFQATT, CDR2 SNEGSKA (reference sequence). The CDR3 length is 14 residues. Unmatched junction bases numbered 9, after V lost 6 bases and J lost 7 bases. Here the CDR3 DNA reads TGCAGTGCCAGTACCCGGGACAGGGGACAGCCCCAGCATTTT. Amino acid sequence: CSASTRDRGQPQHF.